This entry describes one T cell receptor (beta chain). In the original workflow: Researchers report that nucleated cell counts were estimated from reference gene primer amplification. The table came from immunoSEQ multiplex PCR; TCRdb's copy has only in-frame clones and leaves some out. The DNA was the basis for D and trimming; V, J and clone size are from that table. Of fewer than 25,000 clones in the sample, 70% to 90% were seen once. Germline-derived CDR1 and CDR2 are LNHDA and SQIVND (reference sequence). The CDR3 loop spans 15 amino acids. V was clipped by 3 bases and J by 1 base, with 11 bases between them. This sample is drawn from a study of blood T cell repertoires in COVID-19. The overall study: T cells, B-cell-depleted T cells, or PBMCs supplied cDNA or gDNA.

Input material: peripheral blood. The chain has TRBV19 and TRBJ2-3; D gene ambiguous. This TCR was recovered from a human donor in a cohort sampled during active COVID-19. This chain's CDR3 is CASSIFAERTDTQYF. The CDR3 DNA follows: TGTGCCAGTAGTATTTTTGCGGAACGCACAGATACGCAGTATTTT.